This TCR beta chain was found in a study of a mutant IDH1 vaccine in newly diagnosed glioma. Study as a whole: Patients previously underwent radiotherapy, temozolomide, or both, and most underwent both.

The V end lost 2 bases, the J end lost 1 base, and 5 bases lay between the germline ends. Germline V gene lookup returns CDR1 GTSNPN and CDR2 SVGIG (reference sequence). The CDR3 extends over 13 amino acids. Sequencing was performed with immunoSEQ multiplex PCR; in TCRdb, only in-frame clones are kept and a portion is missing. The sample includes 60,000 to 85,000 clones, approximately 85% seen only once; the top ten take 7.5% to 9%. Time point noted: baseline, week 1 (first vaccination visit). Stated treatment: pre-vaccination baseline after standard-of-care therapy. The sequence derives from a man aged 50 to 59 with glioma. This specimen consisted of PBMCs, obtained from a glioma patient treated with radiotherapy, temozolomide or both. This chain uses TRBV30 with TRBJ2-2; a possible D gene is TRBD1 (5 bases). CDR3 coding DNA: TGTGCCTGGAGTACAGGGAACACCGGGGAGCTGTTTTTT. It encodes CAWSTGNTGELFF.